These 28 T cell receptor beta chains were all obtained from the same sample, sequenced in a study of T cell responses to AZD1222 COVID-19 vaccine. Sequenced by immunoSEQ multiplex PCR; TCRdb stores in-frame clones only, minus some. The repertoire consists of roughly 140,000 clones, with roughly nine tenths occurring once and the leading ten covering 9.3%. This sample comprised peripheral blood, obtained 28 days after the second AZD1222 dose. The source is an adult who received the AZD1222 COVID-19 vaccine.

CDR3 coding DNA: TGCGCCAGCAGCTTGGCCTTAGGTCAGATCCTGACCCAGTACTTC. It codes for CASSLALGQILTQYF. This chain connects TRBV5-1 to TRBJ2-5; D is unresolved. The V end was cut by 0 bases, the J end by 7 bases, with 16 bases between. The CDR3 is made up of 15 amino acids. Germline assignment: CDR1 SGHRS and CDR2 YFSETQ. Variable domain in full (rest from reference TRBV5-1 and TRBJ2-5): KAGVTQTPRYLIKTRGQQVTLSCSPISGHRSVSWYQQTPGQGLQFLFEYFSETQRNKGNFPGRFSGRQFSNSRSEMNVSTLELGDSALYLCASSLALGQILTQYFGPGTRLLVL.

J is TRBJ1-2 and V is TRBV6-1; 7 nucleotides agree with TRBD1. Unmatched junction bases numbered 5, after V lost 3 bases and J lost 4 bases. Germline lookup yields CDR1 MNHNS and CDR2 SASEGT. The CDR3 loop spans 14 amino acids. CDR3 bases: TGTGCCAGCAGTGAGTTGGGACAGTTCTATGGCTACACCTTC. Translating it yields CASSELGQFYGYTF.

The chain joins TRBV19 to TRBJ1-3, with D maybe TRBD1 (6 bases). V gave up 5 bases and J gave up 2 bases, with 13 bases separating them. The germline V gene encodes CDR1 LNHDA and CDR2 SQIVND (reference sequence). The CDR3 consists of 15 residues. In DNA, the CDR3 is TGTGCCAGTAGTTACTTCGGGGGCCCTGGAAACACCATATATTTT. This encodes CASSYFGGPGNTIYF.

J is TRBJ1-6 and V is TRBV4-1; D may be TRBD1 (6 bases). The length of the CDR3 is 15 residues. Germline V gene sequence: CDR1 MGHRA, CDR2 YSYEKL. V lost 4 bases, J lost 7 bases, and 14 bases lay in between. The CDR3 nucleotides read TGCGCCAGCAGCCCCTTAGCGGGGGCCAATTCACCCCTCCACTTT. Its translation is CASSPLAGANSPLHF.

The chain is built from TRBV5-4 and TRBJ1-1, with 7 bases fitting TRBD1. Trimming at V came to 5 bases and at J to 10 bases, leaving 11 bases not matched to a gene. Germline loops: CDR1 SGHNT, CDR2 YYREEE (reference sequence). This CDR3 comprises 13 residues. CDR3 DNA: TGTGCCAGCAGATTCAATACAGGGGAATCAGCTTTCTTT. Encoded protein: CASRFNTGESAFF.

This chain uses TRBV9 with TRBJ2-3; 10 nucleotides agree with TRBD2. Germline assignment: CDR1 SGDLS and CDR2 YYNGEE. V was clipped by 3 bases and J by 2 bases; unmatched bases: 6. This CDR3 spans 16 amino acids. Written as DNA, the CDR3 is TGTGCCAGCAGCGGACTCCTAGCGGGGGCCACAGATACGCAGTATTTT. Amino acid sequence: CASSGLLAGATDTQYF. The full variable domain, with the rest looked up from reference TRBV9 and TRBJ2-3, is DSGVTQTPKHLITATGQRVTLRCSPRSGDLSVYWYQQSLDQGLQFLIQYYNGEERAKGNILERFSAQQFPDLHSELNLSSLELGDSALYFCASSGLLAGATDTQYFGPGTRLTVL.

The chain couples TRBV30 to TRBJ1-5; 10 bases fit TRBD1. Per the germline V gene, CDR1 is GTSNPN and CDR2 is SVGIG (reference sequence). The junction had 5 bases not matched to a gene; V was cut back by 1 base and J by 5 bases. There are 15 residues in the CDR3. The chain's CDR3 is CAWSAWDRGDQPQHF. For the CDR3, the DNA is TGTGCCTGGAGTGCTTGGGACAGGGGTGATCAGCCCCAGCATTTT. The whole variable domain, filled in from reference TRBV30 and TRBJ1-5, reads SQTIHQWPATLVQPVGSPLSLECTVEGTSNPNLYWYRQAAGRGLQLLFYSVGIGQISSEVPQNLSASRPQDRQFILSSKKLLLSDSGFYLCAWSAWDRGDQPQHFGDGTRLSIL.

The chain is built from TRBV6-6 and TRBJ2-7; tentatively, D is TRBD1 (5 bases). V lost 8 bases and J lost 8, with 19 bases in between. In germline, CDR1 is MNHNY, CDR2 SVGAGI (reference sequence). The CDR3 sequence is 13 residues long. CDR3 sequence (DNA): TGTGCCAGCTCCCTTAGGGGCCAGAGGCAGCAGTACTTC. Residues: CASSLRGQRQQYF.

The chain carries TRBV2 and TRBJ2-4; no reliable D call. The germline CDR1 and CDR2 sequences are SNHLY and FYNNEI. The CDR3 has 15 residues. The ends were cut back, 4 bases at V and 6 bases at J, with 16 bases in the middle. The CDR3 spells CASSGDTSVGNIQYF. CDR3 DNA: TGTGCCAGCAGTGGTGACACCTCGGTCGGAAACATTCAGTACTTC.

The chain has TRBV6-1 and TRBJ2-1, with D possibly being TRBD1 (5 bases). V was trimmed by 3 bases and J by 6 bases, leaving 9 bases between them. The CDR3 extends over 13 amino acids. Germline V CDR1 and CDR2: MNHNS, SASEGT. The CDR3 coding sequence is TGTGCCAGCAGTGAGTGGACATTCAATGAGCAGTTCTTC. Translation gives CASSEWTFNEQFF.

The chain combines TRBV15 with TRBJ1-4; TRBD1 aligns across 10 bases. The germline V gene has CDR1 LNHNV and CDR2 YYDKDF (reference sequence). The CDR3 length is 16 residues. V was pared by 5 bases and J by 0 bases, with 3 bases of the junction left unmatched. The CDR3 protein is CATSSGQGATNEKLFF. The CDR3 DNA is TGTGCCACCAGCTCCGGACAGGGGGCAACTAATGAAAAACTGTTTTTT.

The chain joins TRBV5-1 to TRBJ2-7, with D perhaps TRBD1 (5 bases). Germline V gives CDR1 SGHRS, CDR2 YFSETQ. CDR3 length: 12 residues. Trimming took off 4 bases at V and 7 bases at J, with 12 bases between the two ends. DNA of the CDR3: TGCGCCAGCAGCGTGGGCAGGGTAGAGCAGTACTTC. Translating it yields CASSVGRVEQYF.

In nucleotides, the CDR3 is TGTGCCAGCAGTTTCCGGTATCAGGTTGAAAAACTGTTTTTT. Protein sequence: CASSFRYQVEKLFF. This chain joins TRBV27 and TRBJ1-4, with no clear D. The CDR3 is 14 residues long. Germline CDR1 MNHEY, CDR2 SMNVEV (reference sequence). V gave up 3 bases and J gave up 7 bases, with 12 bases separating them.

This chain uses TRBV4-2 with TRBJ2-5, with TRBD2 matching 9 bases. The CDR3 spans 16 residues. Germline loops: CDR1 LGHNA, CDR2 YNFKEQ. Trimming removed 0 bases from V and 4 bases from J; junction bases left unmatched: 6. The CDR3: CASSQDKREAGETQYF. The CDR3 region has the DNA TGTGCCAGCAGCCAAGATAAGCGGGAGGCAGGAGAGACCCAGTACTTC.

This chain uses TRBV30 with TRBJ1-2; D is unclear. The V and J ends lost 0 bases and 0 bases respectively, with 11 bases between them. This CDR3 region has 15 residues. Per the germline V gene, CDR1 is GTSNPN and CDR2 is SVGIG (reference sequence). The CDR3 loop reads CAWSVWAAANYGYTF. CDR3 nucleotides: TGTGCCTGGAGTGTATGGGCCGCTGCTAACTATGGCTACACCTTC.

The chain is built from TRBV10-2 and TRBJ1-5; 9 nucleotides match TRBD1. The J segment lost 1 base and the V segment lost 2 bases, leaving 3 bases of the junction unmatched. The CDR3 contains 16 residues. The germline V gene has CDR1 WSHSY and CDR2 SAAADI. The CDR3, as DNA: TGCGCCAGCAGTGAGGGAGGGACAGGGAGCAATCAGCCCCAGCATTTT. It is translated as CASSEGGTGSNQPQHF.

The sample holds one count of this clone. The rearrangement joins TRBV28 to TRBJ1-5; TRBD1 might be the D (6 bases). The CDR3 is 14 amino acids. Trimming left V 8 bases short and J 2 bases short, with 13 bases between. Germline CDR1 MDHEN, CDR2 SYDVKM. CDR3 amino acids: CASVLAGGNQPQHF. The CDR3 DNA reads TGTGCCAGCGTACTTGCAGGGGGCAATCAGCCCCAGCATTTT. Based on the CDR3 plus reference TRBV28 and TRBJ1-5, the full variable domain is DVKVTQSSRYLVKRTGEKVFLECVQDMDHENMFWYRQDPGLGLRLIYFSYDVKMKEKGDIPEGYSVSREKKERFSLILESASTNQTSMYLCASVLAGGNQPQHFGDGTRLSIL.

The CDR3, as DNA: TGTGCCAGCAGCCGAACAGGGGGCTGGGAGACCCAGTACTTC. Its translation is CASSRTGGWETQYF. V usage is TRBV7-9 and J usage is TRBJ2-5, with 9 positions matching TRBD1. V trimming: 5 bases; J trimming: 5 bases; junction bases outside the gene matches: 6. This CDR3 region has 14 residues. The V gene's germline CDR1 is SEHNR and CDR2 FQNEAQ (reference sequence).

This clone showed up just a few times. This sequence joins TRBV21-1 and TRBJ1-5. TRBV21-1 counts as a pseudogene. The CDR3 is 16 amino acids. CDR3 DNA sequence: TGTGCCAGCAGCAAAACATGGACGGATAGCAATCAGCCCCAGCATTTT. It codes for CASSKTWTDSNQPQHF.

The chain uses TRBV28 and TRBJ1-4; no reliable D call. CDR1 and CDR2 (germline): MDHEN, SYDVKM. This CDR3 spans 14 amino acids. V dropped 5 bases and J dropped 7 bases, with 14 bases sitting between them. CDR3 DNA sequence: TGTGCCAGCAGTCAGATATTACTAAGTGAAAAACTGTTTTTT. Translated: CASSQILLSEKLFF.

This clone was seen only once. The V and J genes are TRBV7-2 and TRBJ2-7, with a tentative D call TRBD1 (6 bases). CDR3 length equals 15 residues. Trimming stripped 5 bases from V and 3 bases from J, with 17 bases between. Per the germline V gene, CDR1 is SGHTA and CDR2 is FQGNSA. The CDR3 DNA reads TGTGCCAGCAGCACCGCCGGGACACCAAACTACGAGCAGTACTTC. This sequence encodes CASSTAGTPNYEQYF.

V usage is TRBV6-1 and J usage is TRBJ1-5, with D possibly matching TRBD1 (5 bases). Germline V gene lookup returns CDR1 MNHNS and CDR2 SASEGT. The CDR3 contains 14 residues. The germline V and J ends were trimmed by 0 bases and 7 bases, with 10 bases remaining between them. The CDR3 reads CASSEAGAGQPQHF. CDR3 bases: TGTGCCAGCAGTGAAGCAGGGGCGGGCCAGCCCCAGCATTTT.

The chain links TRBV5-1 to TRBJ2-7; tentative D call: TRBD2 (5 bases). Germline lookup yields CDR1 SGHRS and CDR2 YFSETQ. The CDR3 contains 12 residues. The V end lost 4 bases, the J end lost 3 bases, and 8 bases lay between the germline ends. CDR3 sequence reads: CASSPGLYEQYF. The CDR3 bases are TGCGCCAGCAGCCCAGGACTCTACGAGCAGTACTTC.

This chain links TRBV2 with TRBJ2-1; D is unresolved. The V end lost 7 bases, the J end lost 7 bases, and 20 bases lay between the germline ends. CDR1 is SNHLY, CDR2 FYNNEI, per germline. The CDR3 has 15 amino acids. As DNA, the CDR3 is TGTGCCAGCACTTCGCGAGGCCCTTATGGGAATGAGCAGTTCTTC. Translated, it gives CASTSRGPYGNEQFF. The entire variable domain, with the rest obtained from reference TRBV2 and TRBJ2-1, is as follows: EPEVTQTPSHQVTQMGQEVILRCVPISNHLYFYWYRQILGQKVEFLVSFYNNEISEKSEIFDDQFSVERPDGSNFTLKIRSTKLEDSAMYFCASTSRGPYGNEQFFGPGTRLTVL.

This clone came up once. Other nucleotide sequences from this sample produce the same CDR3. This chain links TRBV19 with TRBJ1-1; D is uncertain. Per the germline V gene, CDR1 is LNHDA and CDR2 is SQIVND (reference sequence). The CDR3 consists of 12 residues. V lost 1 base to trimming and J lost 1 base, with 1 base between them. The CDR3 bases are TGTGCCAGTAGTATAGGGAACACTGAAGCTTTCTTT. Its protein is CASSIGNTEAFF.

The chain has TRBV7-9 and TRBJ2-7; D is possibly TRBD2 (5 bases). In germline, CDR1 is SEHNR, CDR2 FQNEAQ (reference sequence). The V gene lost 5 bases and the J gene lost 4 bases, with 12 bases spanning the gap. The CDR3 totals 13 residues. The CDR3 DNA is TGTGCCAGCAGCCCCAGACTACCATACGAGCAGTACTTC. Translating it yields CASSPRLPYEQYF.

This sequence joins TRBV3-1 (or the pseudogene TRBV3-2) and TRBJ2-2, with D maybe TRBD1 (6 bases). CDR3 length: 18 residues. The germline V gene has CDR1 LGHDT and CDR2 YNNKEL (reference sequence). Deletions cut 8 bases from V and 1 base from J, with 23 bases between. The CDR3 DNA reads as TGTGCCAGCGATTCACCGGACCAAGGCAGGGGGAACACCGGGGAGCTGTTTTTT. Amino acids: CASDSPDQGRGNTGELFF.

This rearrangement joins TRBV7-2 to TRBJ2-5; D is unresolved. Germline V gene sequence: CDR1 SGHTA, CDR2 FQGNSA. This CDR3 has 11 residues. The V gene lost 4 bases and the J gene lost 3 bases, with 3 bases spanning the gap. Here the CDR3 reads CASSYKETQYF. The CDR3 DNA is TGTGCCAGCAGCTACAAAGAGACCCAGTACTTC.